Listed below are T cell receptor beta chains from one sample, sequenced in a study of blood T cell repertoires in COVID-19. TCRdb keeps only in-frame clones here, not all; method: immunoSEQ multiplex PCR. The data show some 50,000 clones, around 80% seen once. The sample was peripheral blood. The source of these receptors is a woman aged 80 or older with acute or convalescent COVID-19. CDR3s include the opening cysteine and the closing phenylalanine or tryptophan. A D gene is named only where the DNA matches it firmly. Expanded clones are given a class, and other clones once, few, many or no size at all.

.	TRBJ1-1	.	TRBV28	TGTGCCAGCAGTTTATGGACAAGTCTTGGCGACACTGAAGCTTTCTTT	CASSLWTSLGDTEAFF
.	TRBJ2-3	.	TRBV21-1	TGTGCCAGCGGACAGGGGGCAGCAGATACGCAGTATTTT	CASGQGAADTQYF
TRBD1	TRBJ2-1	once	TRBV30	TGTGCCTGGAGTAAGGACAGGGCGCGCTACAATGAGCAGTTCTTC	CAWSKDRARYNEQFF
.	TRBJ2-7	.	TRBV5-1	TGCGCCAGCAGCTTGGATGGGTACGGGACCTACGAGCAGTACTTC	CASSLDGYGTYEQYF
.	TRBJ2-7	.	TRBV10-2	TGCGCCAGCAAGGGGGACGGGGGAGGGGTAAGCTACGAGCAGTACTTC	CASKGDGGGVSYEQYF
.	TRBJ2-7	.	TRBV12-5	TGTGCTAGTGGTTTGGGTTTGCGGCAGGGCCCCTCCGAGCAGTACTTC	CASGLGLRQGPSEQYF
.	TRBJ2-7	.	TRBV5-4	TGTGCCAGCAGCTTGGCCGCGGGACGAACCTACGAGCAGTACTTC	CASSLAAGRTYEQYF
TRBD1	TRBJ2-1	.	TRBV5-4	TGTGCCAGCAGCTCCGGGACAGCCATCTCCTACAATGAGCAGTTCTTC	CASSSGTAISYNEQFF
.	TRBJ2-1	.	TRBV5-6	TGTGCCAGCAGGGAAACCGGGTCCCTCTCCTACAATGAGCAGTTCTTC	CASRETGSLSYNEQFF
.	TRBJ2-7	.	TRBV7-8	TGTGCCAGCAGCTTTAGCGGATTCTCCTACGAGCAGTACTTC	CASSFSGFSYEQYF
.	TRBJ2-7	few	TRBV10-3	TGTGCCATCAGTCCAGGGGCCGGCAACGCAGGCTACGAGCAGTACTTC	CAISPGAGNAGYEQYF
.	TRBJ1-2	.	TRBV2	TGTGCCAGCAGTGAAAGGAGGAGCGACTATGGCTACACCTTC	CASSERRSDYGYTF
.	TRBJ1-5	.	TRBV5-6	TGTGCCAGCAGCTTTCTTGGCGGCCCTAGCAATCAGCCCCAGCATTTT	CASSFLGGPSNQPQHF
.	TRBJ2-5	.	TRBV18	TGTGCCAGCTCACCATCAGACCAAGAGACCCAGTACTTC	CASSPSDQETQYF
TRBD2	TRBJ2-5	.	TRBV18	TGTGCCAGCTCACAAGCGGGGAGGGGACCGGAGACCCAGTACTTC	CASSQAGRGPETQYF
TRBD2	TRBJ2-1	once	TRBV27	TGTGCCAGCAGTCCGACCCAGGGAGGGAATGAGCAGTTCTTC	CASSPTQGGNEQFF
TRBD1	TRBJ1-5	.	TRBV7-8	TGTGCCAGCGGGGTCGGACAGGGGGTAACTTATAGCAATCAGCCCCAGCATTTT	CASGVGQGVTYSNQPQHF
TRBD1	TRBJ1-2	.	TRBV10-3	TGTGCCATCAGTGAGTCGACAGGGCAGGGTGGCTACACCTTC	CAISESTGQGGYTF
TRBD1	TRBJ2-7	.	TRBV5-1	TGCGCCAGCAGCTTGACCATGGACAGGGTGGAGCAGCAGTACTTC	CASSLTMDRVEQQYF
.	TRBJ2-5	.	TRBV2	TGTGCCAGCAGTACCGACCTCGGGGAGACCCAGTACTTC	CASSTDLGETQYF
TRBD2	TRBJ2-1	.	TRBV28	TGTGCCAGCACCACGGCTAGCGGGAGATTTGAGCAGTTCTTC	CASTTASGRFEQFF
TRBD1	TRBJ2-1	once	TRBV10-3	TGTGCCATCAGTGAGGCAGGACAGGGGATTTTGGATGAGCAGTTCTTC	CAISEAGQGILDEQFF
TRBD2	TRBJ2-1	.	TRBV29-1	TGCAGCGGAATGGGGACTAGCGGGAAAGTTGAGCAGTTCTTC	CSGMGTSGKVEQFF
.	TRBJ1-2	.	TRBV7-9	TGTGCCAGCAGCTCTTTTGGGCGCAGAAGGAACTATGGCTACACCTTC	CASSSFGRRRNYGYTF
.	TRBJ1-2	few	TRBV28	TGTGCCAGCAGTTCCAATCCCAGGGGTCGGGGCTACACCTTC	CASSSNPRGRGYTF
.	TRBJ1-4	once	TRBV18	TGTGCCAGCTCCCAGGGGACTAATGAAAAACTGTTTTTT	CASSQGTNEKLFF
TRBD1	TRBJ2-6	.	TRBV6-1	TGTGCCAGCAGGGAACGGACAGGAACGCCTGGGGCCAACGTCCTGACTTTC	CASRERTGTPGANVLTF
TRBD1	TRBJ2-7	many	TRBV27	TGTGCCAGCAGGGAACAGGGGAGATTGGGCTACGAGCAGTACTTC	CASREQGRLGYEQYF
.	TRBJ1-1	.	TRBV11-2	TGTGCCAGCAGCTTAAAGGGGTTTGGCACTGAAGCTTTCTTT	CASSLKGFGTEAFF
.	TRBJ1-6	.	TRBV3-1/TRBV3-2	TGTGCCAGCAGCTACAGGGCCTATAATTCACCCCTCCACTTT	CASSYRAYNSPLHF
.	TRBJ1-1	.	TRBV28	TGTGCCAGCAGTTTACTTACTGAAGCTTTCTTT	CASSLLTEAFF
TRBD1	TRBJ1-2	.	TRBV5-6	TGTGCCAGCAGCAGGGGACAGACGGAATATGGCTACACCTTC	CASSRGQTEYGYTF
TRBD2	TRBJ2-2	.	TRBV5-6	TGTGCCAGCAGCTTCGGACTAGCGGTGAACACCGGGGAGCTGTTTTTT	CASSFGLAVNTGELFF
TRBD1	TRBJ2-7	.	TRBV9	TGTGCCAGCAGCGTAGCGAAGGGACAGGGCGACGAGCAGTACTTC	CASSVAKGQGDEQYF
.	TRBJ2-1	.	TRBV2	TGTGCCAGCAGTGTCTCGGGAGTTTCCTACAATGAGCAGTTCTTC	CASSVSGVSYNEQFF
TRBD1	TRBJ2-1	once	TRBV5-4	TGTGCCAGCAGCTCACCGGGACAGGGGGCCAATGAGCAGTTCTTC	CASSSPGQGANEQFF
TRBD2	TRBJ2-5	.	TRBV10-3	TGTGCCATCAGTGACCCCGGACTAGCGGCCGGAGAGACCCAGTACTTC	CAISDPGLAAGETQYF
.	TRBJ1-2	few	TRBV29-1	TGCAGCGTTGAAGATCGTGGCAGGGGCCTCTATGGCTACACCTTC	CSVEDRGRGLYGYTF
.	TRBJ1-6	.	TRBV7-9	TGTGCCAGCAGCTCGGGTCAGAGAAATTCACCCCTCCACTTT	CASSSGQRNSPLHF
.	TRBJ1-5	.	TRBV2	TGTGCCAGCAGTGACAGGGGAAATCAGCCCCAGCATTTT	CASSDRGNQPQHF
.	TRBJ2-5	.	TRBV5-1	TGCGCCAGCAGCTTCCAGGCAGCTCAAGAGACCCAGTACTTC	CASSFQAAQETQYF
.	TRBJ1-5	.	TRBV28	TGTGCCAGCAGTCTGGCAGGGTATCAGCCCCAGCATTTT	CASSLAGYQPQHF
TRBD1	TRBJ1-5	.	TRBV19	TGTGCCAGTAGTATTCGGGGACAGGGGGCCGGCAATCAGCCCCAGCATTTT	CASSIRGQGAGNQPQHF